These 30 T cell receptor beta chains were all obtained from the same sample, sequenced in a study of blood T cells in healthy people across ages. It was with a sample-barcoded 5' primer and a J-beta primer mix that a second PCR of roughly 6 to 12 cycles was run. TCRdb used MiXCR to reprocess the 5' RACE reads, holding one entry per CDR3 protein. The table has about 720,000 distinct CDR3 sequences, 20% to 25% seen once. Source material: blood. These receptor sequences come from a man between 65 and 80 years old in good health.

This sequence joins TRBV5-1 and TRBJ1-6; D perhaps matches TRBD1 (5 bases). The CDR3 is made up of 16 amino acids. CDR1 and CDR2 from the germline V gene are SGHRS and YFSETQ. V dropped 1 base and J dropped 8 bases, with 16 bases sitting between them. The CDR3 nucleotides are TGCGCCAGCAGCTTGTCGTCGGGGCAAGTATATTCACCCCTCCACTTT. Translating it yields CASSLSSGQVYSPLHF. The full variable domain, its missing parts supplied by reference TRBV5-1 and TRBJ1-6, is KAGVTQTPRYLIKTRGQQVTLSCSPISGHRSVSWYQQTPGQGLQFLFEYFSETQRNKGNFPGRFSGRQFSNSRSEMNVSTLELGDSALYLCASSLSSGQVYSPLHFGNGTRLTVT.

This clonotype was picked up many times. V gene TRBV12-3 or TRBV12-4 combines with J gene TRBJ2-1, with 10 bases that match TRBD2. V was clipped by 6 bases and J by 2 bases; unmatched bases: 4. CDR3 length: 15 residues. CDR3 sequence (DNA): TGTGCCAGCAGCCTCGGACTAGCGGCCTACAATGAGCAGTTCTTC. Translated, it gives CASSLGLAAYNEQFF.

This clonotype appeared a few times. The chain combines TRBV12-3 or TRBV12-4 with TRBJ2-3; D gene ambiguous. V was shortened by 3 bases and J by 1 base, with 5 bases between the two germline ends. The CDR3 contains 13 residues. For the CDR3, the DNA is TGTGCCAGCAGTTTGTGGGGCACAGATACGCAGTATTTT. Its protein product is CASSLWGTDTQYF.

The chain joins TRBV5-5 to TRBJ2-3; D call uncertain. Germline V gene data show CDR1 as SGHKS and CDR2 as YYEKEE (reference sequence). Trimming removed 3 bases from V and 3 bases from J, with 17 bases in between. This CDR3 contains 16 residues. The CDR3 here is CASSSLGTRGTDTQYF. The CDR3 DNA sequence: TGTGCCAGCAGCTCCCTCGGAACCCGCGGAACAGATACGCAGTATTTT.

This clonotype was detected many times. V usage is TRBV7-8 and J usage is TRBJ2-7, with TRBD1 matching 8 bases. Trimming at V came to 5 bases and at J to 3 bases, leaving 6 bases not matched to a gene. There are 14 residues in the CDR3. Germline CDR1 SGHVS, CDR2 FQNEAQ. As DNA, the CDR3 is TGTGCCAGCAGCAACGAGGGACAGGTCTACGAGCAGTACTTC. It codes for CASSNEGQVYEQYF.

This clonotype was counted only a few times. V is TRBV19 and J is TRBJ1-5; D is perhaps TRBD1 (6 bases). The CDR3 totals 14 residues. Germline V gives CDR1 LNHDA, CDR2 SQIVND (reference sequence). V lost 2 bases to trimming and J lost 2 bases, with 7 bases between them. Written as DNA, the CDR3 is TGTGCCAGTAGTATAAGGACAGGCAATCAGCCCCAGCATTTT. It translates to CASSIRTGNQPQHF.

The table lists this clonotype with a few counts. This sequence joins TRBV18 and TRBJ2-7, with a tentative D call TRBD2 (6 bases). The last part of the DNA fits TRBJ2-1 better; the J call may be wrong. CDR1 KGHSH and CDR2 LQKENI come from the germline V gene. The CDR3 sequence is 14 residues long. CDR3 residues: CASSPQSGDNEQFF. CDR3 bases: TGTGCCAGCTCACCACAGTCGGGGGACAATGAGCAGTTCTTC.

The rearrangement uses TRBV24-1 and TRBJ2-5; 10 bases agree with TRBD2. Germline V lookup: CDR1 KGHDR, CDR2 SFDVKD. The CDR3 contains 13 residues. Trimming cost V 7 bases and J 4 bases; bases outside gene matches: 2. The DNA for the CDR3 is TGTGCCACCAGGGCTAGCGGGAGAGAGACCCAGTACTTC. Translated: CATRASGRETQYF.

This clonotype was counted only a few times. In nucleotides, the CDR3 is TGCAGTGCTCCGGGGACTGGGAAAGGCTACACCTTC. This gives the protein CSAPGTGKGYTF. V usage is TRBV20-1 and J usage is TRBJ1-2; maybe TRBD1 (5 bases). The germline gives CDR1 DFQATT, CDR2 SNEGSKA (reference sequence). Between the trimmed V and J ends, which lost 5 bases and 8 bases, there was a span of 15 bases. The CDR3 is 12 residues long.

In its sample, this clonotype was seen many times. J is TRBJ2-1 and V is TRBV20-1; no clear D. CDR3 length: 15 residues. V was pared by 1 base and J by 5 bases, with 15 bases between. Germline CDR1 DFQATT, CDR2 SNEGSKA (reference sequence). CDR3 loop: CSARGSVSHDNEQFF. CDR3 nucleotides: TGCAGTGCTAGAGGATCTGTGTCACACGACAATGAGCAGTTCTTC.

CDR3 in DNA: TGCAGTGCTACTAAACCCACAGGGTATAGCAATCAGCCCCAGCATTTT. It yields the protein CSATKPTGYSNQPQHF. This sequence joins TRBV20-1 and TRBJ1-5; D might be TRBD1 (6 bases). Trimming took off 4 bases at V and 0 bases at J, with 16 bases between the two ends. Germline CDR1 is DFQATT and CDR2 is SNEGSKA (reference sequence). This CDR3 comprises 16 residues.

This clonotype was seen more than once but under ten times. J is TRBJ2-3 and V is TRBV20-1; 9 bases agree with TRBD2. J gave up 2 bases and V 4 bases, and 10 bases lay outside the gene matches. The germline V gene encodes CDR1 DFQATT and CDR2 SNEGSKA (reference sequence). The CDR3 is made up of 16 amino acids. This chain's CDR3 is CSAIYGLAGLTDTQYF. In DNA, the CDR3 is TGCAGTGCTATCTATGGGCTAGCGGGGCTCACAGATACGCAGTATTTT.

The CDR3 reads CASSLVGTGVEQYF. The CDR3 DNA reads as TGTGCCAGCAGTTTAGTTGGGACAGGGGTCGAGCAGTACTTC. This sequence joins TRBV12-3 or TRBV12-4 and TRBJ2-5; TRBD1 matches 10 bases. The J call may be in error: the DNA end matches TRBJ2-7 better. The CDR3 runs 14 residues.

This clonotype appeared many times. V and J are TRBV29-1 and TRBJ1-1; D possibly corresponds to TRBD1 (5 bases). Germline assignment: CDR1 SQVTM and CDR2 ANQGSEA. V was trimmed by 1 base and J by 10 bases, leaving 13 bases between them. The CDR3 totals 12 residues. CDR3 protein: CSVEGDVGGAFF. The CDR3 DNA sequence: TGCAGCGTTGAAGGGGACGTGGGGGGAGCTTTCTTT.

This clonotype showed up just a few times. The genes are TRBV4-3 and TRBJ2-5; D is possibly TRBD2 (5 bases). V gave up 0 bases and J gave up 2 bases, with 19 bases separating them. The CDR3 loop spans 18 amino acids. Germline CDR1 reads LGHNA; CDR2 reads YSLEER. In DNA, the CDR3 is TGCGCCAGCAGCCAAGATTTAAAGCGTGGGCGGGCACAAGAGACCCAGTACTTC. Its protein product is CASSQDLKRGRAQETQYF.

The chain combines TRBV20-1 with TRBJ1-1; D gene ambiguous. The CDR3 is 14 residues long. V was shortened by 1 base and J by 1 base, with 10 bases between the two germline ends. In germline, CDR1 is DFQATT, CDR2 SNEGSKA (reference sequence). The CDR3 loop is CSARVGHSNTEAFF. The CDR3 DNA reads TGCAGTGCTAGAGTTGGGCATTCGAACACTGAAGCTTTCTTT.

The chain employs TRBV20-1 and TRBJ2-2; 10 bases line up with TRBD2. The CDR3 is 15 amino acids. Germline CDR1 is DFQATT and CDR2 is SNEGSKA (reference sequence). The V gene end was trimmed by 5 bases and the J gene end by 2 bases; junction bases not matched to a gene: 5. The CDR3 protein is CSALLAGGNTGELFF. The CDR3 coding sequence is TGCAGTGCTTTATTAGCGGGGGGTAACACCGGGGAGCTGTTTTTT.

This chain connects TRBV13 to TRBJ2-7; possibly TRBD1 for D (6 bases). Looked up from germline, CDR1 is PRHDT and CDR2 is FYEKMQ (reference sequence). The V and J ends lost 5 bases and 6 bases respectively, with 14 bases between them. This CDR3 spans 13 amino acids. In DNA form, the CDR3 reads TGTGCCAGCAGCACAAGAGGGGGTGGCGAGCAGTACGTC. It encodes CASSTRGGGEQYV.

The rearrangement links TRBV7-9 to TRBJ2-7; 11 nucleotides agree with TRBD1. Germline V gene data show CDR1 as SEHNR and CDR2 as FQNEAQ (reference sequence). The CDR3 has 18 amino acids. With V trimmed by 8 bases and J by 6 bases, 21 bases remained unmatched. The CDR3 DNA sequence: TGTGCCAGCTTCTCTTCGCCTCCGGGACAGGGGGTAGGAAGCGAGCAGTACTTC. It yields the protein CASFSSPPGQGVGSEQYF.

This clonotype was counted many times. This rearrangement joins TRBV27 to TRBJ2-1, with D possibly being TRBD1 (6 bases). The CDR3 covers 16 residues. CDR1 MNHEY and CDR2 SMNVEV come from the germline V gene (reference sequence). V gave up 5 bases and J gave up 2 bases, with 16 bases separating them. CDR3 amino acids: CASSPPGRGAYNEQFF. DNA of the CDR3: TGTGCCAGCAGTCCCCCCGGCAGGGGAGCCTACAATGAGCAGTTCTTC.

This clonotype turned up a few times. V usage is TRBV20-1 and J usage is TRBJ2-7; D gene ambiguous. V was cut by 6 bases and J by 3 bases, with 12 bases left in between. The germline gives CDR1 DFQATT, CDR2 SNEGSKA (reference sequence). This CDR3 region has 12 residues. In DNA, the CDR3 is TGCAGTGCAGGGTCCTCCCTCTACGAGCAGTACTTC. Amino acids: CSAGSSLYEQYF.

In this sample, this clonotype turned up a few times. The chain carries TRBV6-6 and TRBJ1-1; TRBD1 agrees at 8 bases. Germline loops: CDR1 MNHNY, CDR2 SVGAGI (reference sequence). The CDR3 loop spans 15 amino acids. V trimming: 6 bases; J trimming: 3 bases; junction bases outside the gene matches: 9. In nucleotides, the CDR3 is TGTGCCAGCAGGACTGCGGGACAGGTATACACTGAAGCTTTCTTT. Protein sequence: CASRTAGQVYTEAFF.

The J gene is TRBJ1-1, the V gene TRBV3-1, with D tentatively TRBD1 (6 bases). Germline CDR1 LGHDT, CDR2 YNNKEL (reference sequence). The CDR3 runs 14 residues. V was clipped by 5 bases and J by 4 bases, with 14 bases between them. The CDR3 region is CASSSSGGGTEAFF. CDR3 DNA sequence: TGTGCCAGCAGCTCCAGCGGGGGCGGCACTGAAGCTTTCTTT.

The chain joins TRBV20-1 to TRBJ2-3; D possibly uses TRBD1 or TRBD2 (5 bases each). Trimming removed 0 bases from V and 4 bases from J, with 17 bases in between. CDR3 length equals 16 residues. CDR1 and CDR2 from the germline V gene are DFQATT and SNEGSKA (reference sequence). Written as DNA, the CDR3 is TGCAGTGCTAGAGACCGGGACGGCCACTTGGCAGATACGCAGTATTTT. Its translation is CSARDRDGHLADTQYF.

The gene calls are TRBV20-1 and TRBJ2-3; D is possibly TRBD2 (6 bases). CDR3 length equals 16 residues. Germline V gene sequence: CDR1 DFQATT, CDR2 SNEGSKA (reference sequence). Trimming removed 0 bases from V and 2 bases from J, with 15 bases in between. In nucleotides, the CDR3 is TGCAGTGCTAGAGATGGAGGGGTACCATACACAGATACGCAGTATTTT. Its protein is CSARDGGVPYTDTQYF.

In its sample, this clonotype was seen once. The chain carries TRBV7-8 and TRBJ1-2; a possible D gene is TRBD1 (5 bases). V was trimmed by 5 bases and J by 4 bases, leaving 17 bases between them. CDR1 SGHVS and CDR2 FQNEAQ come from the germline V gene. There are 15 residues in the CDR3. The CDR3 nucleotides are TGTGCCAGCAGCAACAGGCGGACGGATAGCTATGGCTACACCTTC. It is translated as CASSNRRTDSYGYTF.

This clonotype came up a few times. The V and J genes are TRBV14 and TRBJ1-6; D call uncertain. V was cut by 2 bases and J by 9 bases, with 14 bases left in between. The CDR3 consists of 15 residues. CDR1 SGHDN and CDR2 FVKESK come from the germline V gene. CDR3 protein: CASSQLPDGGSPLHF. The CDR3, as DNA: TGTGCCAGCAGCCAACTACCGGACGGTGGTTCACCCCTCCACTTT.

The chain combines TRBV18 with TRBJ2-2; TRBD2 might be the D (5 bases). Trimming shortened V by 6 bases and J by 0 bases, and 14 bases separated the two germline ends. CDR1 and CDR2 from the germline V gene are KGHSH and LQKENI. The CDR3 has 16 amino acids. The CDR3 loop reads CASSRAAAANTGELFF. The CDR3 bases are TGTGCCAGCTCGCGGGCGGCGGCTGCGAACACCGGGGAGCTGTTTTTT.

This clonotype was recorded many times. V and J are TRBV28 and TRBJ2-5, with D maybe TRBD2 (6 bases). The CDR3 spans 11 residues. V lost 7 bases, J lost 5 bases, and 8 bases lay in between. Germline V lookup: CDR1 MDHEN, CDR2 SYDVKM. CDR3 bases: TGTGCCAGCAAGGGGAGGGAGACCCAGTACTTC. Translation gives CASKGRETQYF.

In this sample, this clonotype turned up a few times. The chain has TRBV28 and TRBJ2-5, with 12 nucleotides matching TRBD1. J lost 5 bases, V lost 5 bases, and 12 bases had no gene match. The CDR3 consists of 17 residues. Germline loops: CDR1 MDHEN, CDR2 SYDVKM. The CDR3 spells CASSPKPGQGAWETQYF. CDR3 DNA sequence: TGTGCCAGCAGTCCGAAACCGGGACAGGGGGCCTGGGAGACCCAGTACTTC.